Below are 10 T cell receptor beta chains sequenced from a single sample in a study of T-cell memory formation after mild COVID-19. TCRdb ran MiXCR on the 5' RACE reads and lists one entry per CDR3 protein. The sample lists roughly 380,000 distinct CDR3 sequences, under 30% occurring once. The material sequenced was PBMCs or a T cell subset sorted from them (not recorded which). These receptors were taken from an adult woman who had mild COVID-19 (a few samples of this study predate the infection). Cell type and time point are not known.

The chain couples TRBV6-2 or TRBV6-3 to TRBJ2-3; D is unclear. Trimming removed 5 bases at V and 5 bases at J, with 14 bases between. The CDR3 runs 14 residues. Looked up from germline, CDR1 is MNHEY and CDR2 is SVGEGT. The CDR3: CASSLLLLQDTQYF. The CDR3 region has the DNA TGTGCCAGCAGTCTGCTCCTCCTCCAAGATACGCAGTATTTT.

This clonotype is labeled medium-sized (0.01 to 0.1%). The gene calls are TRBV20-1 and TRBJ2-5; D is possibly TRBD1 (5 bases). This CDR3 has 15 residues. In germline, CDR1 is DFQATT, CDR2 SNEGSKA (reference sequence). V was trimmed by 1 base and J by 5 bases, leaving 17 bases between them. CDR3 DNA sequence: TGCAGTGCTAGAGTCGTAGGGGCGGTTGCGGAGACCCAGTACTTC. Protein sequence: CSARVVGAVAETQYF.

Only a few counts were recorded for this clonotype. The chain combines TRBV7-9 with TRBJ2-7; D is undetermined. CDR1 and CDR2 from the germline V gene are SEHNR and FQNEAQ (reference sequence). The CDR3 totals 13 residues. Trimming removed 0 bases at V and 7 bases at J, with 10 bases between. This CDR3 is CASSLAAPAEQYF. The CDR3 bases are TGTGCCAGCAGCTTAGCGGCTCCCGCGGAGCAGTACTTC.

The J gene is TRBJ2-1, the V gene TRBV5-1, with TRBD2 matching over 10 bases. Per the germline V gene, CDR1 is SGHRS and CDR2 is YFSETQ. V trimming: 4 bases; J trimming: 7 bases; junction bases outside the gene matches: 14. The CDR3 has 17 amino acids. The DNA of the CDR3 is TGCGCCAGCAGCGCGAGCGGGGGGGATTTAGCATCTAATGAGCAGTTCTTC. It encodes CASSASGGDLASNEQFF.

The chain is built from TRBV6-5 and TRBJ2-3, with a weak D call TRBD1 (6 bases). Germline loops: CDR1 MNHEY, CDR2 SVGAGI. The CDR3 spans 15 residues. The V and J ends lost 6 bases and 1 base respectively, with 14 bases between them. The CDR3 sequence: CASSPSQGRTDTQYF. DNA for the CDR3: TGTGCCAGCAGCCCCTCACAGGGACGCACAGATACGCAGTATTTT.

The gene calls are TRBV15 and TRBJ2-2, with 7 positions matching TRBD2. This CDR3 spans 15 amino acids. CDR1 LNHNV and CDR2 YYDKDF come from the germline V gene (reference sequence). J gave up 1 base and V 1 base, and 0 bases lay outside the gene matches. CDR3 region: CATSRAGGNTGELFF. CDR3 nucleotides: TGTGCCACCAGCAGAGCGGGGGGGAACACCGGGGAGCTGTTTTTT.

This chain connects TRBV7-9 to TRBJ2-1, with 16 nucleotides matching TRBD2. There are 18 residues in the CDR3. V lost 5 bases, J lost 5 bases, and 9 bases stayed unmatched. Germline CDR1 and CDR2: SEHNR and FQNEAQ (reference sequence). The CDR3 nucleotides are TGTGCCAGCAGCAGGCCGGGACTAGCGGGAGGGCCGAACAATGAGCAGTTCTTC. It codes for CASSRPGLAGGPNNEQFF.

The chain couples TRBV2 to TRBJ2-4; TRBD2 aligns across 9 bases. Germline values: CDR1 SNHLY, CDR2 FYNNEI. This CDR3 is 13 amino acids long. The V and J ends lost 8 bases and 15 bases, in that order; junction bases with no gene match: 14. CDR3 region: CASGLVAGASGYF. The CDR3 coding sequence is TGTGCCAGCGGTTTAGTAGCGGGAGCGTCTGGGTACTTC.

The chain employs TRBV7-9 and TRBJ2-1; perhaps TRBD1 as D (7 bases). V was pared by 6 bases and J by 5 bases, with 17 bases between. Germline values: CDR1 SEHNR, CDR2 FQNEAQ (reference sequence). This CDR3 region has 15 residues. The CDR3 spells CASRLGGTGDNEQFF. DNA of the CDR3: TGTGCCAGCAGATTGGGGGGTACAGGGGACAATGAGCAGTTCTTC. The variable domain in full, completed from reference TRBV7-9 and TRBJ2-1, reads DTGVSQNPRHKITKRGQNVTFRCDPISEHNRLYWYRQTLGQGPEFLTYFQNEAQLEKSRLLSDRFSAERPKGSFSTLEIQRTEQGDSAMYLCASRLGGTGDNEQFFGPGTRLTVL.

J is TRBJ1-4 and V is TRBV5-4, with no clear D. The CDR3 length is 15 residues. The V gene lost 3 bases and the J gene lost 3 bases, with 12 bases spanning the gap. CDR1 and CDR2 (germline): SGHNT, YYREEE (reference sequence). This CDR3 is CASSSGGSSNEKLFF. The CDR3 DNA reads TGTGCCAGCAGCTCCGGAGGGAGTTCTAATGAAAAACTGTTTTTT.